The 23 T cell receptor beta chains below all came from one sample that was sequenced in a study of cytomegalovirus exposure and HLA in healthy donors. Profiled with immunoSEQ multiplex PCR; TCRdb holds only in-frame clones, not every one. The sample contains about 150,000 clones, roughly 87% of which appear only once. The sample comprised PBMCs. The receptors here all came from a man between 18 and 29 years old in good health and CMV-seropositive.

J is TRBJ1-1 and V is TRBV15, with D perhaps matching TRBD1 (5 bases). The V gene's germline CDR1 is LNHNV and CDR2 YYDKDF (reference sequence). The CDR3 is made up of 15 amino acids. The V end was cut by 1 base, the J end by 0 bases, with 9 bases between. The CDR3 protein is CATSRVGGMNTEAFF. The CDR3 coding sequence is TGTGCCACCAGCAGAGTGGGGGGGATGAACACTGAAGCTTTCTTT. The variable domain in full, completed from reference TRBV15 and TRBJ1-1, reads DAMVIQNPRYQVTQFGKPVTLSCSQTLNHNVMYWYQQKSSQAPKLLFHYYDKDFNNEADTPDNFQSRRPNTSFCFLDIRSPGLGDTAMYLCATSRVGGMNTEAFFGQGTRLTVV.

The chain carries TRBV30 and TRBJ2-3; 9 bases line up with TRBD2. Germline V gene data show CDR1 as GTSNPN and CDR2 as SVGIG (reference sequence). CDR3 size: 15 residues. The V segment lost 2 bases and the J segment 1 base; nucleotides outside the gene matches: 4. CDR3 loop: CAWSKQREGTDTQYF. In DNA, the CDR3 is TGTGCCTGGAGTAAACAGCGGGAGGGCACAGATACGCAGTATTTT. Based on the CDR3 plus reference TRBV30 and TRBJ2-3, the full variable domain is SQTIHQWPATLVQPVGSPLSLECTVEGTSNPNLYWYRQAAGRGLQLLFYSVGIGQISSEVPQNLSASRPQDRQFILSSKKLLLSDSGFYLCAWSKQREGTDTQYFGPGTRLTVL.

This clone was observed a few times. The chain uses TRBV5-6 and TRBJ1-2; unclear D gene. This CDR3 is 13 amino acids long. Germline CDR1 reads SGHDT; CDR2 reads YYEEEE. The V end lost 0 bases, the J end lost 2 bases, and 5 bases lay between the germline ends. CDR3: CASSLVQNYGYTF. CDR3 DNA sequence: TGTGCCAGCAGCTTGGTCCAGAACTATGGCTACACCTTC.

The rearrangement links TRBV27 to TRBJ2-1; TRBD1 matches 7 bases. The CDR3 is made up of 15 amino acids. V trimming: 4 bases; J trimming: 0 bases; junction bases outside the gene matches: 3. Germline assignment: CDR1 MNHEY and CDR2 SMNVEV (reference sequence). The CDR3 nucleotides read TGTGCCAGCAGTTCCTGGGACAGCTCCTACAATGAGCAGTTCTTC. Its protein is CASSSWDSSYNEQFF.

This clone occurred once. The V gene is TRBV14, the J gene TRBJ1-2; D not resolved. The CDR3 is 17 residues long. V was pared by 0 bases and J by 8 bases, with 22 bases between. Germline loops: CDR1 SGHDN, CDR2 FVKESK. CDR3: CASSQDLWPGGSLGYTF. The CDR3 DNA is TGTGCCAGCAGCCAAGATCTTTGGCCAGGTGGATCTCTGGGCTACACCTTC.

A single count supports this clone. The chain combines TRBV13 with TRBJ1-1, with D unresolved. This CDR3 contains 14 residues. Deletions cut 1 base from V and 1 base from J, with 7 bases between. CDR1 is PRHDT and CDR2 is FYEKMQ in the germline V gene (reference sequence). The DNA for the CDR3 is TGTGCCAGCAGCTTAGTTCCGGGGAACACTGAAGCTTTCTTT. It codes for CASSLVPGNTEAFF.

V and J are TRBV4-1 and TRBJ2-3; possible D gene TRBD1, 7 bases. Germline lookup yields CDR1 MGHRA and CDR2 YSYEKL. The length of the CDR3 is 15 residues. With 0 bases removed from V and 5 bases from J, the gap between germline ends came to 12 bases. The CDR3 protein is CASSQDRGAGDTQYF. CDR3 in DNA: TGCGCCAGCAGCCAAGACAGGGGGGCGGGAGATACGCAGTATTTT.

The gene calls are TRBV28 and TRBJ2-2; D is unclear. The ends were cut back, 0 bases at V and 0 bases at J, with 5 bases in the middle. Germline-derived CDR1 and CDR2 are MDHEN and SYDVKM. CDR3 length equals 15 residues. The CDR3, as DNA: TGTGCCAGCAGTTTATGGGCCGCGAACACCGGGGAGCTGTTTTTT. Protein product: CASSLWAANTGELFF.

V gene TRBV19 combines with J gene TRBJ2-3, with a possible D match to TRBD1 (5 bases). The CDR3 is 13 residues long. The ends were cut back, 6 bases at V and 6 bases at J, with 13 bases in the middle. CDR1 is LNHDA, CDR2 SQIVND, per germline (reference sequence). The DNA of the CDR3 is TGTGCCAGTAGCTCTCAGGGTGCGGATACGCAGTATTTT. This gives the protein CASSSQGADTQYF.

The rearrangement uses TRBV5-6 and TRBJ1-1; 9 bases map to TRBD1. The ends lost 4 bases at V and 7 bases at J; junction bases unmatched: 8. The CDR3 spans 14 residues. The germline gives CDR1 SGHDT, CDR2 YYEEEE. The CDR3 nucleotides are TGTGCCAGCAGCATTAACAGGGGGCTTGTTGAAGCTTTCTTT. This encodes CASSINRGLVEAFF.

This rearrangement joins TRBV7-8 to TRBJ1-6, with 8 nucleotides matching TRBD1. Germline V gene sequence: CDR1 SGHVS, CDR2 FQNEAQ. V shed 6 bases and J 6 bases; nucleotides not matched to a gene: 4. This CDR3 has 14 amino acids. The CDR3 region is CASRRTGSNSPLHF. The CDR3 nucleotides read TGTGCCAGCAGGCGGACAGGGAGTAATTCACCCCTCCACTTT.

CDR3 in DNA: TGTGCCAGCAGACAGGGCCCGTTTATGAACACTGAAGCTTTCTTT. Translation gives CASRQGPFMNTEAFF. J is TRBJ1-1 and V is TRBV6-1; TRBD1 is a possible D gene (6 bases). The CDR3 consists of 15 residues. Germline-derived CDR1 and CDR2 are MNHNS and SASEGT. The V gene lost 6 bases and the J gene lost 0 bases, with 14 bases spanning the gap.

CDR3 coding DNA: TGTGCAGTTGGCCACAGGGAAGTAAATTCACCCCTCCACTTT. Protein product: CAVGHREVNSPLHF. The V call is TRBV19, the J call TRBJ1-6, with TRBD1 as a possible D gene (6 bases). CDR1 and CDR2 from the germline V gene are LNHDA and SQIVND (reference sequence). The CDR3 is made up of 14 amino acids.

The chain joins TRBV4-2 to TRBJ2-7; D is possibly TRBD2 (5 bases). Trimming took off 0 bases at V and 6 bases at J, with 6 bases between the two ends. The length of the CDR3 is 12 residues. Per germline, CDR1 LGHNA and CDR2 YNFKEQ. CDR3 DNA: TGTGCCAGCAGCCAAGAACGGGGCGAGCAGTACTTC. This gives the protein CASSQERGEQYF.

The chain combines TRBV6-5 with TRBJ2-5; 10 bases agree with TRBD2. With 6 bases clipped from V and 2 bases from J, the junction kept 6 bases outside the gene matches. Germline lookup yields CDR1 MNHEY and CDR2 SVGAGI. The CDR3 has 15 amino acids. CDR3: CASRPGTSDQETQYF. The DNA of the CDR3 is TGTGCCAGCAGGCCCGGGACTAGCGATCAAGAGACCCAGTACTTC.

The chain has TRBV27 and TRBJ2-7, with a weak D call TRBD1 (5 bases). Trimming shortened V by 0 bases and J by 2 bases, and 5 bases separated the two germline ends. Germline values: CDR1 MNHEY, CDR2 SMNVEV (reference sequence). This CDR3 contains 13 residues. The chain's CDR3 is CASSLSQAYEQYF. The DNA for the CDR3 is TGTGCCAGCAGTTTATCACAGGCCTACGAGCAGTACTTC.

The rearrangement joins TRBV12-5 to TRBJ1-1, with D uncertain. Germline loops: CDR1 LGHNT, CDR2 FRNRAP. There are 13 residues in the CDR3. The V and J ends lost 5 bases and 5 bases respectively, with 12 bases between them. CDR3 nucleotide sequence: TGTGCTAGTGGTAATACCGGGGAGACTGAAGCTTTCTTT. Its translation is CASGNTGETEAFF.

A single count supports this clone. The CDR3 DNA follows: TGTGCCAGCAGCGTGGGGCCCCAAGCGGGAGGTGGGACCCAGTACTTC. Translation: CASSVGPQAGGGTQYF. The chain employs TRBV9 and TRBJ2-5; 9 bases match TRBD2. This CDR3 is built from 16 residues. The germline CDR1 and CDR2 sequences are SGDLS and YYNGEE. The junction had 12 bases not matched to a gene; V was cut back by 2 bases and J by 7 bases.

CDR3 nucleotides: TGTGCCAGCAGCTTAGAGGTGGGGGCGGTTTACAATGAGCAGTTCTTC. Translation gives CASSLEVGAVYNEQFF. V and J are TRBV7-9 and TRBJ2-1; weak D call: TRBD1 (6 bases). The CDR3 sequence is 16 residues long. Germline CDR1 reads SEHNR; CDR2 reads FQNEAQ (reference sequence). V was cut by 1 base and J by 4 bases, with 14 bases left in between.

The J gene is TRBJ2-3, the V gene TRBV5-1; D gene unclear. The CDR3 runs 12 residues. Germline V gene data show CDR1 as SGHRS and CDR2 as YFSETQ. V dropped 4 bases and J dropped 4 bases, with 7 bases sitting between them. In nucleotides, the CDR3 is TGCGCCAGCAGCCGTGACTCAGATACGCAGTATTTT. Translating it yields CASSRDSDTQYF.

This chain joins TRBV5-1 and TRBJ2-1; D may be TRBD2 (7 bases). Germline loops: CDR1 SGHRS, CDR2 YFSETQ. The CDR3 has 15 residues. Trimming cost V 1 base and J 6 bases, with 14 bases left between them. In nucleotides, the CDR3 is TGCGCCAGCAGCTTGACCGGGGGGCCGGTCAATGAGCAGTTCTTC. Protein sequence: CASSLTGGPVNEQFF.

Here the CDR3 reads CASRAGNTDTQYF. The CDR3 DNA reads as TGTGCCAGCAGGGCGGGCAACACAGATACGCAGTATTTT. The chain is built from TRBV25-1 and TRBJ2-3; D may be TRBD2 (5 bases). Trimming removed 6 bases from V and 2 bases from J, with 9 bases in between. This CDR3 contains 13 residues. Germline V gene lookup returns CDR1 MGHDK and CDR2 SYGVNS.

This chain links TRBV4-1 with TRBJ2-7; D gene ambiguous. The length of the CDR3 is 16 residues. V was pared by 4 bases and J by 0 bases, with 16 bases between. Germline V gene sequence: CDR1 MGHRA, CDR2 YSYEKL. CDR3 coding DNA: TGCGCCAGCAGCCCCGCGGTTATCGGTAGCTCCTACGAGCAGTACTTC. Amino acids: CASSPAVIGSSYEQYF.